This T cell receptor beta chain was obtained from a study of breast tumors, draining lymph nodes, adjacent tissues. TCRdb re-called the multiplex PCR reads with MiXCR, one entry per CDR3 protein. This table holds 90,000 to 120,000 distinct CDR3 sequences, 21% found once. This clonotype has just one count. Samples came from axillary lymph nodes draining the breast cancer. The TCR originated in a female donor with breast cancer. Some clones in this sample may be carry-over from other donors' samples. The sequenced material came from axillary lymph node tissue.

DNA for the CDR3: TGTGCCAGCAACGAATGGACAGGGGAGAACACTGAAGCTTTCTTT. Its translation is CASNEWTGENTEAFF. The rearrangement joins TRBV4-2 to TRBJ1-1, with TRBD1 matching 9 bases. Germline trimming cut 7 bases from V and 1 base from J; bases unmatched to any gene: 7. Germline V gene data show CDR1 as LGHNA and CDR2 as YNFKEQ. The CDR3 has 15 amino acids.